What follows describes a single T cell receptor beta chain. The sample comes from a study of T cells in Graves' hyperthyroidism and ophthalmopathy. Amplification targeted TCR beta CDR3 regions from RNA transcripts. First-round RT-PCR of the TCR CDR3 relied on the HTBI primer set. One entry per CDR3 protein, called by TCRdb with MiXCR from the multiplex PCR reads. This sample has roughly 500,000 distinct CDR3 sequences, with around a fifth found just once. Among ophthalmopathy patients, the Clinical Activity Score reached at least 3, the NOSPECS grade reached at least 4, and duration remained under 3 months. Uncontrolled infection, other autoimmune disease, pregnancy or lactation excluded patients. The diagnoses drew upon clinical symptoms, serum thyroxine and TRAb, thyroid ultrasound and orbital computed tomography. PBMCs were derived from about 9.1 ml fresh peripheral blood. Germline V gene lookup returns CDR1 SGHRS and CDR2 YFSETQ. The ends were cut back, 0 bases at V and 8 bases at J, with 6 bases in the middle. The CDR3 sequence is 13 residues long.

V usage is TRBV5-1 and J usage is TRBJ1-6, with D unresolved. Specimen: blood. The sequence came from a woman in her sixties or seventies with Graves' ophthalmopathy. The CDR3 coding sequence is TGCGCCAGCAGCTTGGAAGGTGATTCACCCCTCCACTTT. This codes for CASSLEGDSPLHF.